The entry below describes one TCR beta chain. This CDR3 has 14 amino acids. Germline CDR1 is MNHNS and CDR2 is SASEGT. V was pared by 1 base and J by 4 bases, with 10 bases between. To make TCR beta libraries, researchers used iRepertoire HTBI primers and Arm-PCR of CDR3 regions. One entry per CDR3 protein, called by TCRdb with MiXCR from the multiplex PCR reads. The sample shows 700,000 or so distinct CDR3 sequences, 25% to 35% of them seen only once. This record comes from a study of regulatory T cells in long-lasting Graves disease. The sample's time point: persistent/refractory GD, antithyroid drugs over 5 years with positive TRAb. PBMCs were the source of the RNA used for TCR sequencing.

Sequenced here: peripheral blood mononuclear cells (PBMCs), sampled when the disease was refractory, from a patient treated with antithyroid drugs. This receptor was obtained from a female donor with Graves disease. This rearrangement joins TRBV6-1 to TRBJ1-1; possibly TRBD1 for D (5 bases). CDR3: CASSEEGVPTEAFF. Written as DNA, the CDR3 is TGTGCCAGCAGTGAAGAAGGGGTTCCCACTGAAGCTTTCTTT.